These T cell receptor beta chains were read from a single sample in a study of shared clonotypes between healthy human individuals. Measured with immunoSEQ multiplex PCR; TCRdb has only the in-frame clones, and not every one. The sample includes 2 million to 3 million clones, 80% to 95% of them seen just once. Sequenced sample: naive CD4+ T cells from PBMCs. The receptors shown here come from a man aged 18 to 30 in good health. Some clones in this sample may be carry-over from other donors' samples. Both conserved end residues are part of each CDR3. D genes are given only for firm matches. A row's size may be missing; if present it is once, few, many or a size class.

CDR3nt: TGTGCCAGCAGTGAAGTTACAGATGATCAGCCCCAGCATTTT
CDR3aa: CASSEVTDDQPQHF
j_gene: TRBJ1-5
abundance: NA
d_gene: NA
v_gene: TRBV2

CDR3nt: TGTGCCAGCAGTCTCTATTGGATGCAGGGGGCAGGAAAACTGTTTTTT
CDR3aa: CASSLYWMQGAGKLFF
j_gene: TRBJ1-4
abundance: NA
d_gene: TRBD1
v_gene: TRBV27

CDR3nt: TGTGCCAGCAGATCGGGGGCGAATCTTTACGAGCAGTACTTC
CDR3aa: CASRSGANLYEQYF
j_gene: TRBJ2-7
abundance: NA
d_gene: NA
v_gene: TRBV28

CDR3nt: TGCGCCAGCAGCCAAGATCCGGCAGGGAGGAACTATGGCTACACCTTC
CDR3aa: CASSQDPAGRNYGYTF
j_gene: TRBJ1-2
abundance: NA
d_gene: NA
v_gene: TRBV4-1

CDR3nt: TGTGCCATCACCAGGGACAGGGACCTTGGGGTTAACAATGAGCAGTTCTTC
CDR3aa: CAITRDRDLGVNNEQFF
j_gene: TRBJ2-1
abundance: NA
d_gene: TRBD1
v_gene: TRBV10-3

CDR3nt: TGTGCCAGTAGTATTTTCCGCAGTAGCAATCAGCCCCAGCATTTT
CDR3aa: CASSIFRSSNQPQHF
j_gene: TRBJ1-5
abundance: NA
d_gene: NA
v_gene: TRBV19

CDR3nt: TGTGCCAGCAGCGTAGGAGGATCGACAGACTACGAGCAGTACTTC
CDR3aa: CASSVGGSTDYEQYF
j_gene: TRBJ2-7
abundance: once
d_gene: NA
v_gene: TRBV9

CDR3nt: TGTGCCAGTAGTATCTGGGGAGACGAAGCCCAGCATTTT
CDR3aa: CASSIWGDEAQHF
j_gene: TRBJ1-5
abundance: NA
d_gene: NA
v_gene: TRBV19

CDR3nt: TGTGCCAGCAGCTTAGCAGGGAGCTCCTACGAGCAGTACTTC
CDR3aa: CASSLAGSSYEQYF
j_gene: TRBJ2-7
abundance: NA
d_gene: NA
v_gene: TRBV11-2

CDR3nt: TGTGCCAGCAGCTTAAGCCCCCCGGAGCAGTACTTC
CDR3aa: CASSLSPPEQYF
j_gene: TRBJ2-7
abundance: NA
d_gene: NA
v_gene: TRBV7-9

CDR3nt: TGCGCCAGCAGCTCGACCCTGGCGGTGGGGACCCAGTACTTC
CDR3aa: CASSSTLAVGTQYF
j_gene: TRBJ2-5
abundance: NA
d_gene: NA
v_gene: TRBV5-1

CDR3nt: TGTGCCAGCAGCACCGAAGAGGGGGGCCCTTGGGATACGCAGTATTTT
CDR3aa: CASSTEEGGPWDTQYF
j_gene: TRBJ2-3
abundance: NA
d_gene: NA
v_gene: TRBV9

CDR3nt: TGTGCCAGCAGAGACCCCACAGATACGCAGTATTTT
CDR3aa: CASRDPTDTQYF
j_gene: TRBJ2-3
abundance: NA
d_gene: NA
v_gene: TRBV2

CDR3nt: TGTGCCATCCGGGGCGGGACCCCCGGCGGTGAGCAGTTCTTC
CDR3aa: CAIRGGTPGGEQFF
j_gene: TRBJ2-1
abundance: NA
d_gene: NA
v_gene: TRBV5-4

CDR3nt: TGTGCCAGCAGGCAACAGGGACACAGGGGGCGCGAGCAGTACTTC
CDR3aa: CASRQQGHRGREQYF
j_gene: TRBJ2-7
abundance: NA
d_gene: TRBD1
v_gene: TRBV28

CDR3nt: TGCGCCAGCAGCTTGGTGGCAGGGGCCCAAGGTATAGGTGGCTACACCTTC
CDR3aa: CASSLVAGAQGIGGYTF
j_gene: TRBJ1-2
abundance: NA
d_gene: NA
v_gene: TRBV5-1

CDR3nt: TGCGCCAGCAGCTTGACACTAGCGGCCGAACAAGAGACCCAGTACTTC
CDR3aa: CASSLTLAAEQETQYF
j_gene: TRBJ2-5
abundance: NA
d_gene: TRBD2
v_gene: TRBV5-1

CDR3nt: TGTGCCAGCAGACCAGGACAGGGGGCAGGGGATACGCAGTATTTT
CDR3aa: CASRPGQGAGDTQYF
j_gene: TRBJ2-3
abundance: NA
d_gene: TRBD1
v_gene: TRBV5-6

CDR3nt: TGTGCCAGCAGCGTGTCGCGGTACAACAATGAGCAGTTCTTC
CDR3aa: CASSVSRYNNEQFF
j_gene: TRBJ2-1
abundance: NA
d_gene: NA
v_gene: TRBV9

CDR3nt: TGTGCCAGCAGCTTAACGGGCAGGGAGGGCACTGAAGCTTTCTTT
CDR3aa: CASSLTGREGTEAFF
j_gene: TRBJ1-1
abundance: once
d_gene: NA
v_gene: TRBV7-3

CDR3nt: TGTGCCAGCAGCTTAGTGGCAGGGGCAAACTATGGCTACACCTTC
CDR3aa: CASSLVAGANYGYTF
j_gene: TRBJ1-2
abundance: NA
d_gene: NA
v_gene: TRBV11-2

CDR3nt: TGTGCCAGCAGTTTCTTGGGGAACTACGAGCAGTACTTC
CDR3aa: CASSFLGNYEQYF
j_gene: TRBJ2-7
abundance: NA
d_gene: NA
v_gene: TRBV28

CDR3nt: TGTGCCAGCAGCTTGGGGACAGGGAGAAACTATGGCTACACCTTC
CDR3aa: CASSLGTGRNYGYTF
j_gene: TRBJ1-2
abundance: NA
d_gene: TRBD1
v_gene: TRBV5-4

CDR3nt: TGCGCCAGCAGCCTACAGGGATCCAACTATGGCTACACCTTC
CDR3aa: CASSLQGSNYGYTF
j_gene: TRBJ1-2
abundance: NA
d_gene: NA
v_gene: TRBV4-1

CDR3nt: TGTGCCAGCAGCTTGTACCGGGACATTAATCAGCCCCAGCATTTT
CDR3aa: CASSLYRDINQPQHF
j_gene: TRBJ1-5
abundance: NA
d_gene: NA
v_gene: TRBV7-8

CDR3nt: TGTGCCACCAGCAGAACAAACAGGGGAGGTCAAGAGACCCAGTACTTC
CDR3aa: CATSRTNRGGQETQYF
j_gene: TRBJ2-5
abundance: NA
d_gene: NA
v_gene: TRBV15

CDR3nt: TGTGCCAGCAGTGAATGGTCTAGCGGGGGCGCAGATACGCAGTATTTT
CDR3aa: CASSEWSSGGADTQYF
j_gene: TRBJ2-3
abundance: NA
d_gene: TRBD2
v_gene: TRBV6-1

CDR3nt: TGTGCCATCAGTGAGGATGTGACTGTCCTAGGCTACGAGCAGTACTTC
CDR3aa: CAISEDVTVLGYEQYF
j_gene: TRBJ2-7
abundance: NA
d_gene: NA
v_gene: TRBV10-3

CDR3nt: TGCGCCAGCAGCCTACAGGGGGTCAGCTCCTACAATGAGCAGTTCTTC
CDR3aa: CASSLQGVSSYNEQFF
j_gene: TRBJ2-1
abundance: NA
d_gene: TRBD1
v_gene: TRBV5-1

CDR3nt: TGCGCCAGCAGCTTGGACCCTAGCTCCTACGAGCAGTACTTC
CDR3aa: CASSLDPSSYEQYF
j_gene: TRBJ2-7
abundance: NA
d_gene: NA
v_gene: TRBV5-1

CDR3nt: TGTGCCAGCTCACCGGGACAGGGGGGCGAGCAGTACTTC
CDR3aa: CASSPGQGGEQYF
j_gene: TRBJ2-7
abundance: NA
d_gene: TRBD1
v_gene: TRBV18

CDR3nt: TGTGCCAGCAGCGATCCCTCGACCTCTTCGAGCACAGATACGCAGTATTTT
CDR3aa: CASSDPSTSSSTDTQYF
j_gene: TRBJ2-3
abundance: NA
d_gene: NA
v_gene: TRBV11-2

CDR3nt: TGTGCCAGCAGTTCTGTAGGGAGATACACAGATACGCAGTATTTT
CDR3aa: CASSSVGRYTDTQYF
j_gene: TRBJ2-3
abundance: NA
d_gene: NA
v_gene: TRBV28

CDR3nt: TGTGCCAGTAGTAAGACAGGGAAAGACACTGAAGCTTTCTTT
CDR3aa: CASSKTGKDTEAFF
j_gene: TRBJ1-1
abundance: NA
d_gene: TRBD1
v_gene: TRBV19

CDR3nt: TGCGCCAGCAGCCCACCCGGGACTTCTAATGAGCAGTTCTTC
CDR3aa: CASSPPGTSNEQFF
j_gene: TRBJ2-1
abundance: once
d_gene: NA
v_gene: TRBV5-1

CDR3nt: TGTGCCAGCAGTCCTGTGGGACAGGGTGACAATGAGCAGTTCTTC
CDR3aa: CASSPVGQGDNEQFF
j_gene: TRBJ2-1
abundance: NA
d_gene: TRBD1
v_gene: TRBV28

CDR3nt: TGTGCCAGCAGCTTAGGTGCTTTGGGCAGGGGTACTCAGGACTATGGCTACACCTTC
CDR3aa: CASSLGALGRGTQDYGYTF
j_gene: TRBJ1-2
abundance: NA
d_gene: NA
v_gene: TRBV7-9

CDR3nt: TGTGCCAGCAGCTTAGGGTCGGGACTAGACTCAGATACGCAGTATTTT
CDR3aa: CASSLGSGLDSDTQYF
j_gene: TRBJ2-3
abundance: NA
d_gene: TRBD2
v_gene: TRBV7-8

CDR3nt: TGTGCCAGCAGCTTATTGCGGGAGTCCTACGAGCAGTACTTC
CDR3aa: CASSLLRESYEQYF
j_gene: TRBJ2-7
abundance: NA
d_gene: TRBD2
v_gene: TRBV11-2

CDR3nt: TGTGCCTGGAGCCCGAAGCCGGGACTAGGGAGGTACGAGCAGTACTTC
CDR3aa: CAWSPKPGLGRYEQYF
j_gene: TRBJ2-7
abundance: NA
d_gene: TRBD2
v_gene: TRBV30

CDR3nt: TGTGCCAGCAGTGAGTCCCCGAACACCGGGGAGCTGTTTTTT
CDR3aa: CASSESPNTGELFF
j_gene: TRBJ2-2
abundance: NA
d_gene: NA
v_gene: TRBV6-4

CDR3nt: TGTGCCTGGAGTGGAACTAGCGGGAACTACAATGAGCAGTTCTTC
CDR3aa: CAWSGTSGNYNEQFF
j_gene: TRBJ2-1
abundance: NA
d_gene: TRBD2
v_gene: TRBV30

CDR3nt: TGTGCCAGTAAGGAGGGCATCCATGGCTACACCTTC
CDR3aa: CASKEGIHGYTF
j_gene: TRBJ1-2
abundance: NA
d_gene: NA
v_gene: TRBV19